The clone carrying this T cell receptor beta chain showed up just once. The sample comes from a study of Ad26.COV2.S vaccination and SARS-CoV-2 variants. At the level of the study: A COV1001 Ad26.COV2.S trial-arm participant provided the sample. By the intramuscular route, Ad26.COV2.S was given once, or twice 56 days apart.

The treatment denotes: 15 to 20 received Ad26.COV2.S at low or high dose, single or two shots; several received placebo; per-sample allocation not given. Samples came from day 63 after the first vaccine or placebo injection. This person who donated was an adult of 18-55 years in Boston. This CDR3 is 13 amino acids long. Between the trimmed V and J ends, which lost 8 bases and 6 bases, there was a span of 18 bases. CDR1 is SQVTM and CDR2 is ANQGSEA in the germline V gene. TCRdb's copy holds only in-frame clones and misses some; the assay was immunoSEQ multiplex PCR. Of approximately 360,000 clones in the sample, roughly 80% were seen once.

The source material was peripheral blood, sampled in a trial of Ad26.COV2.S vaccine versus placebo. This clonotype was sampled from a person aged 18-65 years who received the Ad26.COV2.S COVID-19 vaccine or a placebo. The gene calls are TRBV29-1 and TRBJ2-3; D could derive from TRBD1 or TRBD2 (5 bases each). CDR3 bases: TGCAGCTCCGGGGACGGGCTAGGGGATACGCAGTATTTT. The encoded protein is CSSGDGLGDTQYF.